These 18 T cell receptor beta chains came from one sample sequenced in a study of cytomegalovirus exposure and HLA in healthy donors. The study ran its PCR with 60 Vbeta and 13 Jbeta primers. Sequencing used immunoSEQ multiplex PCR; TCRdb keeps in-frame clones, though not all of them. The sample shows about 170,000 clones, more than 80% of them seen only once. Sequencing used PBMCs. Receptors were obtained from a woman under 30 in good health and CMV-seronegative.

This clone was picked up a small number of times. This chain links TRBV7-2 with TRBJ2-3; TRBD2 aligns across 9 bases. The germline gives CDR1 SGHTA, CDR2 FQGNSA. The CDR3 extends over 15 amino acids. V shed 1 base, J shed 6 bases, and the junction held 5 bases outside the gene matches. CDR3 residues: CASSLDSREGDTQYF. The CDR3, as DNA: TGTGCCAGCAGCTTAGACTCGCGGGAGGGGGATACGCAGTATTTT.

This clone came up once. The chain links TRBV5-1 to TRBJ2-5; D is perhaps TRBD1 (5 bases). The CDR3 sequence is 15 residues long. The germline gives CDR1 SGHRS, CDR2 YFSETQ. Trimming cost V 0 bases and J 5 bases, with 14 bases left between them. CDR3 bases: TGCGCCAGCAGCTTGGCCGGAAGGACAAGGGAGACCCAGTACTTC. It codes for CASSLAGRTRETQYF. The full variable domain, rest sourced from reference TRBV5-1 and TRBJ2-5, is KAGVTQTPRYLIKTRGQQVTLSCSPISGHRSVSWYQQTPGQGLQFLFEYFSETQRNKGNFPGRFSGRQFSNSRSEMNVSTLELGDSALYLCASSLAGRTRETQYFGPGTRLLVL.

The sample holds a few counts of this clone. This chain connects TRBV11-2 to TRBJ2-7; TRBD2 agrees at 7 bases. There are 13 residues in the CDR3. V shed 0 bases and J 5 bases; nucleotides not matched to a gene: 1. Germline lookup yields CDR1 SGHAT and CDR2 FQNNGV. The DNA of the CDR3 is TGTGCCAGCAGCTTAGAGACTAGCAACGAGCAGTACTTC. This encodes CASSLETSNEQYF.

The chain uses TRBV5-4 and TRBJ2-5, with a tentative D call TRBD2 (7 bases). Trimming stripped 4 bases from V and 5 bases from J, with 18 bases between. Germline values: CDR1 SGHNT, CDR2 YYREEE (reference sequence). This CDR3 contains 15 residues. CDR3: CASSVDPRGGETQYF. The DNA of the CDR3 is TGTGCCAGCAGCGTCGACCCTAGGGGGGGGGAGACCCAGTACTTC.

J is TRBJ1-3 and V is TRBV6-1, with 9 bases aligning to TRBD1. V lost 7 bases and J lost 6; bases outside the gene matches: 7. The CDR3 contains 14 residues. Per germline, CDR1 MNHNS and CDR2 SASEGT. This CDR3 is CASILWDRANTIYF. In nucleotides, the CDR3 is TGTGCCAGCATCCTGTGGGACAGGGCAAACACCATATATTTT.

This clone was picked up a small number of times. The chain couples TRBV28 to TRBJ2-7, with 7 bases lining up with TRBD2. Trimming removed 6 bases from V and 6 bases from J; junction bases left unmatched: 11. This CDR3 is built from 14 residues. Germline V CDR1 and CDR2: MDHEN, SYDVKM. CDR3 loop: CASRPAGSYPEQYF. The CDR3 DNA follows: TGTGCCAGCAGACCAGCGGGATCTTATCCCGAGCAGTACTTC.

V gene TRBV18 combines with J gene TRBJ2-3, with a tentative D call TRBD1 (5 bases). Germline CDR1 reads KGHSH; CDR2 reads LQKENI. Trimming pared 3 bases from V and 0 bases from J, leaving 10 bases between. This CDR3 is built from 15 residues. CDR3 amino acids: CASSPPRQSTDTQYF. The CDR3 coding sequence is TGTGCCAGCTCACCCCCGAGACAGAGCACAGATACGCAGTATTTT. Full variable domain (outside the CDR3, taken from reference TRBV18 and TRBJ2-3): NAGVMQNPRHLVRRRGQEARLRCSPMKGHSHVYWYRQLPEEGLKFMVYLQKENIIDESGMPKERFSAEFPKEGPSILRIQQVVRGDSAAYFCASSPPRQSTDTQYFGPGTRLTVL.

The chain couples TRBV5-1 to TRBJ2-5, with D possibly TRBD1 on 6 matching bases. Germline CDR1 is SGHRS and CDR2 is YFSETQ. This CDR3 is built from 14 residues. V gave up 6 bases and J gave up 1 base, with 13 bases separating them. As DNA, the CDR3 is TGCGCCAGCATCGAAGGGACACGCCAAGAGACCCAGTACTTC. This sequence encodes CASIEGTRQETQYF.

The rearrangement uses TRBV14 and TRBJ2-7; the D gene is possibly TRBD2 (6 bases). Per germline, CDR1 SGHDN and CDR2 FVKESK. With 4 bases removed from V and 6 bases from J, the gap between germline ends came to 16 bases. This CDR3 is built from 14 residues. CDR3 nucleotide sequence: TGTGCCAGCAGCCTAACAGGAGGGAGGCCCGAGCAGTACTTC. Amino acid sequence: CASSLTGGRPEQYF.

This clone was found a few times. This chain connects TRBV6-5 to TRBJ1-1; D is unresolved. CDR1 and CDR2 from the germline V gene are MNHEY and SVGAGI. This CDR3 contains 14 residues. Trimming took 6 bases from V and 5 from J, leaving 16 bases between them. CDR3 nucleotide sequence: TGTGCCAGCAGGCGTCGGGGAGGAATGACTGAAGCTTTCTTT. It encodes CASRRRGGMTEAFF.

The CDR3 nucleotides read TGCGCCAGCAGTTTCAGTTTAGATACGCAGTATTTT. Its translation is CASSFSLDTQYF. The rearrangement links TRBV5-1 to TRBJ2-3, with D hard to call. Trimming removed 5 bases at V and 5 bases at J, with 9 bases between. Germline V gene sequence: CDR1 SGHRS, CDR2 YFSETQ. This CDR3 contains 12 residues.

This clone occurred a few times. The CDR3 loop reads CAISPGGSEAFF. The CDR3 coding sequence is TGTGCCATCAGCCCCGGGGGGAGCGAAGCTTTCTTT. The chain is built from TRBV10-3 and TRBJ1-1, with a weak D call TRBD1 (5 bases). V lost 6 bases and J lost 8, with 13 bases in between. Per germline, CDR1 ENHRY and CDR2 SYGVKD. The CDR3 is 12 amino acids.

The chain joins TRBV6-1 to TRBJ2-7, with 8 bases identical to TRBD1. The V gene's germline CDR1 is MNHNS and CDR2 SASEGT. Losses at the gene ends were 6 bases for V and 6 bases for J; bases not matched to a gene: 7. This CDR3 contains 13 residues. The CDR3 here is CASRDRAPSEQYF. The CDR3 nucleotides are TGTGCCAGCAGGGACAGGGCTCCGTCCGAGCAGTACTTC.

The CDR3 coding sequence is TGCGCCAGCAGCCAAGGCGGATCCCAAGAGACCCAGTACTTC. This encodes CASSQGGSQETQYF. The V call is TRBV4-1, the J call TRBJ2-5; D not resolved. The CDR3 runs 14 residues. Per the germline V gene, CDR1 is MGHRA and CDR2 is YSYEKL. V was pared by 1 base and J by 1 base, with 7 bases between.

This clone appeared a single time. CDR3 protein: CASSGLAGISYEQYF. The CDR3, as DNA: TGTGCCAGTAGCGGTCTCGCGGGTATAAGCTACGAGCAGTACTTC. The chain recombines TRBV19 with TRBJ2-7; weak D call: TRBD2 (5 bases). Looked up from germline, CDR1 is LNHDA and CDR2 is SQIVND (reference sequence). The V end was cut by 6 bases, the J end by 3 bases, with 18 bases between. The CDR3 length is 15 residues.

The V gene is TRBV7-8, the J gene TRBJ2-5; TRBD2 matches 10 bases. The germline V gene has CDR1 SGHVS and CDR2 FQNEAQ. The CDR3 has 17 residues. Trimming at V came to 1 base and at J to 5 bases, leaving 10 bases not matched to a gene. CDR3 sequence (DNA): TGTGCCAGCAGCTTAGGCCTAGCGGGAGCGCCGGTGGAGACCCAGTACTTC. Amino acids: CASSLGLAGAPVETQYF.

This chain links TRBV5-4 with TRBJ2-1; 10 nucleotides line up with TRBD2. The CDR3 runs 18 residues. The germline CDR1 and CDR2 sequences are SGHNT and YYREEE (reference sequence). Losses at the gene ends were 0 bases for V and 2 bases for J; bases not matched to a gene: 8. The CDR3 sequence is CASSLDMAAGGAYNEQFF. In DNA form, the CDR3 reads TGTGCCAGCAGCTTGGACATGGCAGCGGGAGGGGCCTACAATGAGCAGTTCTTC.

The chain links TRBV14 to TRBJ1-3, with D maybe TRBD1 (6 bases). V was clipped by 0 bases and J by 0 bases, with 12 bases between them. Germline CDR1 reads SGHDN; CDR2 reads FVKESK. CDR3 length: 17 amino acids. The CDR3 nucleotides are TGTGCCAGCAGCCAAGATCTCGACAGGTTCTCTGGAAACACCATATATTTT. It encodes CASSQDLDRFSGNTIYF.